The 24 T cell receptor beta chains listed next were all sequenced from one sample in a study of vaccination and CD4 T cells after COVID-19. These receptors have no identified antigens. Sequencing of cultured CD4+ T cell DNA used the Oncomine TCR Beta short-read assay. One entry per CDR3 protein results from TCRdb running MiXCR on the PCR reads. The sample gives about 12,000 distinct CDR3 sequences, roughly 65% of which show up once; 20% to 25% is in the top ten. Treatment here: approximately 10-day PBMC culture with coronavirus spike peptide pools or control peptides (ViraFEST assay). The sequenced sample consisted of CD4+ T cells from blood, cultured in vitro. Every receptor here comes from a human donor who had recovered from COVID-19.

This clonotype was found a few times. The rearrangement uses TRBV15 and TRBJ2-2; 9 bases agree with TRBD1. The CDR3 runs to 16 residues. CDR1 is LNHNV and CDR2 is YYDKDF in the germline V gene (reference sequence). V dropped 4 bases and J dropped 1; count of bases not matched to a gene: 4. The CDR3 DNA sequence: TGTGCCACCAGCAACCCGGGACAGGGGAACACCGGGGAGCTGTTTTTT. Encoded protein: CATSNPGQGNTGELFF.

The chain carries TRBV6-2 or TRBV6-3 and TRBJ2-2; unclear D gene. Germline CDR1 reads MNHEY; CDR2 reads SVGEGT. V lost 4 bases and J lost 8, with 11 bases in between. The CDR3 loop spans 13 amino acids. The CDR3 DNA reads TGTGCCAGCAGTTCCAATCGGGCGGGGGAGCTGTTTTTT. Amino acid sequence: CASSSNRAGELFF.

Sample share makes this clonotype medium-sized. The V and J genes are TRBV25-1 and TRBJ2-2; 15 bases match TRBD2. Trimming removed 4 bases from V and 5 bases from J; junction bases left unmatched: 8. Germline-derived CDR1 and CDR2 are MGHDK and SYGVNS. The CDR3 totals 18 residues. CDR3 in amino acids: CASSGGGLAGGLTGELFF. The CDR3 bases are TGTGCCAGCAGTGGGGGGGGACTAGCGGGAGGTTTGACCGGGGAGCTGTTTTTT.

The J gene is TRBJ2-3, the V gene TRBV28, with 13 bases lining up with TRBD2. The trim removed 6 bases at V and 1 base at J, leaving 16 bases unmatched. This CDR3 has 20 residues. Germline loops: CDR1 MDHEN, CDR2 SYDVKM. The CDR3 sequence is CASRGLAGVQRARGTDTQYF. In nucleotides, the CDR3 is TGTGCCAGCAGAGGACTAGCGGGAGTTCAAAGGGCGCGTGGCACAGATACGCAGTATTTT.

The chain uses TRBV14 and TRBJ2-1; D is perhaps TRBD2 (6 bases). The CDR3 runs to 15 residues. V gave up 4 bases and J gave up 3 bases, with 13 bases separating them. Germline values: CDR1 SGHDN, CDR2 FVKESK. The CDR3 DNA reads as TGTGCCAGCAGCCTCGGGGGAGCCAACTACAATGAGCAGTTCTTC. This translates into CASSLGGANYNEQFF.

The J gene is TRBJ1-1, the V gene TRBV6-2 or TRBV6-3, with D hard to call. This CDR3 is 13 amino acids long. V was shortened by 3 bases and J by 1 base, with 6 bases between the two germline ends. From germline, CDR1 is MNHEY and CDR2 SVGEGT. For the CDR3, the DNA is TGTGCCAGCAGTTATCTGGCGAACACTGAAGCTTTCTTT. Translated: CASSYLANTEAFF.

The CDR3 is CASMWGFSSGANVLTF. Written as DNA, the CDR3 is TGTGCCAGCATGTGGGGATTCAGCTCTGGGGCCAACGTCCTGACTTTC. The chain couples TRBV6-1 to TRBJ2-6; D unresolved. The CDR3 runs to 16 residues. The V end lost 7 bases, the J end lost 0 bases, and 13 bases lay between the germline ends. The germline gives CDR1 MNHNS, CDR2 SASEGT.

This clonotype was detected a few times. The chain uses TRBV20-1 and TRBJ2-3, with D possibly matching TRBD1 (6 bases). There are 20 residues in the CDR3. The germline V and J ends were trimmed by 4 bases and 2 bases, with 31 bases remaining between them. Looked up from germline, CDR1 is DFQATT and CDR2 is SNEGSKA (reference sequence). The CDR3, as DNA: TGCAGTGCTACATTTCATATTCTCGAACAGGGTTATTTCTACACAGATACGCAGTATTTT. Protein sequence: CSATFHILEQGYFYTDTQYF.

This clonotype has only a few counts. J is TRBJ2-7 and V is TRBV20-1; D may match TRBD1 or TRBD2 (5 bases each). The germline V and J ends were trimmed by 3 bases and 6 bases, with 18 bases remaining between them. The CDR3 has 14 amino acids. Germline CDR1 is DFQATT and CDR2 is SNEGSKA (reference sequence). The CDR3 DNA reads as TGCAGTGCTAGGTCGCAGGGAGATCTCGGCGAGCAGTACTTC. Translated: CSARSQGDLGEQYF.

The V call is TRBV27, the J call TRBJ2-3; D gene unclear. Germline V lookup: CDR1 MNHEY, CDR2 SMNVEV (reference sequence). Trimming pared 5 bases from V and 3 bases from J, leaving 9 bases between. The CDR3 is 13 residues long. The CDR3 DNA is TGTGCCAGCAGTCCCACGTGGACAGATACGCAGTATTTT. As protein: CASSPTWTDTQYF.

The rearrangement joins TRBV7-2 to TRBJ2-5, with 8 bases fitting TRBD2. CDR3 length: 14 amino acids. The V gene's germline CDR1 is SGHTA and CDR2 FQGNSA. The J segment lost 1 base and the V segment lost 5 bases, leaving 3 bases of the junction unmatched. CDR3 amino acids: CASSLGLVQETQYF. The CDR3 nucleotides read TGTGCCAGCAGCCTGGGACTAGTCCAAGAGACCCAGTACTTC.

V and J are TRBV6-1 and TRBJ2-1; tentative D call: TRBD1 (6 bases). Germline values: CDR1 MNHNS, CDR2 SASEGT. The CDR3 covers 15 residues. With 2 bases removed from V and 12 bases from J, the gap between germline ends came to 20 bases. CDR3 loop: CASSEIGQTPIGQFF. The CDR3 DNA follows: TGTGCCAGCAGTGAAATAGGACAGACCCCGATCGGGCAGTTCTTC.

The chain joins TRBV6-1 to TRBJ1-1; 8 nucleotides agree with TRBD1. The CDR3 is 14 amino acids. J was trimmed by 4 bases and V by 4 bases; bases with no gene match: 5. CDR1 and CDR2 from the germline V gene are MNHNS and SASEGT. CDR3 coding DNA: TGTGCCAGCAGTGTAAGGACAGGGTCCACTGAAGCTTTCTTT. Protein sequence: CASSVRTGSTEAFF.

This clonotype turned up a few times. The V gene is TRBV6-5, the J gene TRBJ1-5; 7 bases are shared with TRBD1. With V trimmed by 2 bases and J by 3 bases, 4 bases remained unmatched. CDR1 and CDR2 from the germline V gene are MNHEY and SVGAGI. This CDR3 spans 15 amino acids. CDR3 region: CASSYTTGDNQPQHF. The DNA of the CDR3 is TGTGCCAGCAGTTACACAACAGGGGACAATCAGCCCCAGCATTTT.

The V and J genes are TRBV30 and TRBJ1-2; no clear D gene. V dropped 0 bases and J dropped 4 bases, with 6 bases sitting between them. The CDR3 sequence is 12 residues long. Germline CDR1 and CDR2: GTSNPN and SVGIG (reference sequence). Here the CDR3 DNA reads TGTGCCTGGAGTGTCGGGATCTATGGCTACACCTTC. Its translation: CAWSVGIYGYTF. Supplemented by reference TRBV30 and TRBJ1-2, the full variable domain reads SQTIHQWPATLVQPVGSPLSLECTVEGTSNPNLYWYRQAAGRGLQLLFYSVGIGQISSEVPQNLSASRPQDRQFILSSKKLLLSDSGFYLCAWSVGIYGYTFGSGTRLTVV.

DNA of the CDR3: TGCAGTGCCCCAGACACCCAAGAGACCCAGTACTTC. It translates to CSAPDTQETQYF. V gene TRBV20-1 combines with J gene TRBJ2-5, with no clear D. V shed 6 bases and J shed 1 base, with 9 bases lying between them. The CDR3 is made up of 12 amino acids. Germline values: CDR1 DFQATT, CDR2 SNEGSKA (reference sequence).

The rearrangement uses TRBV7-2 and TRBJ2-2, with D perhaps assigned TRBD1 or TRBD2 (5 bases each). The germline V gene has CDR1 SGHTA and CDR2 FQGNSA. Trimming took off 5 bases at V and 5 bases at J, with 15 bases between the two ends. There are 15 residues in the CDR3. Here the CDR3 reads CASSQEGRETGELFF. In DNA, the CDR3 is TGTGCCAGCAGCCAAGAGGGCAGGGAGACCGGGGAGCTGTTTTTT.

The V gene is TRBV28, the J gene TRBJ2-1; D uncertain. The length of the CDR3 is 11 residues. With 7 bases removed from V and 10 bases from J, the gap between germline ends came to 11 bases. The germline V gene encodes CDR1 MDHEN and CDR2 SYDVKM. This chain's CDR3 is CASTARVEQFF. The DNA for the CDR3 is TGTGCCAGCACCGCTCGGGTGGAGCAGTTCTTC. Drawing the rest from reference TRBV28 and TRBJ2-1, the complete variable domain is DVKVTQSSRYLVKRTGEKVFLECVQDMDHENMFWYRQDPGLGLRLIYFSYDVKMKEKGDIPEGYSVSREKKERFSLILESASTNQTSMYLCASTARVEQFFGPGTRLTVL.

The CDR3 nucleotides are TGTGCCATCAGTGACAGGGCGTCAGGATCTGGGGCCAACGTCCTGACTTTC. Its translation is CAISDRASGSGANVLTF. The chain employs TRBV10-3 and TRBJ2-6; possibly TRBD1 for D (5 bases). V was shortened by 3 bases and J by 1 base, with 13 bases between the two germline ends. The CDR3 spans 17 residues. Per the germline V gene, CDR1 is ENHRY and CDR2 is SYGVKD.

The chain employs TRBV2 and TRBJ2-5, with 8 bases identical to TRBD2. Germline V CDR1 and CDR2: SNHLY, FYNNEI. The length of the CDR3 is 14 residues. CDR3 residues: CATAGRGGTETQYF. The CDR3 DNA is TGTGCAACCGCCGGGAGGGGAGGTACAGAGACCCAGTACTTC.

There are a few counts of this clonotype. V and J are TRBV20-1 and TRBJ1-1; the D gene is possibly TRBD1 (5 bases). V dropped 2 bases and J dropped 6 bases, with 16 bases sitting between them. The CDR3 consists of 14 residues. Germline CDR1 is DFQATT and CDR2 is SNEGSKA (reference sequence). The CDR3 spells CSARSAHSGAEAFF. In DNA, the CDR3 is TGCAGTGCTAGATCGGCCCATTCGGGGGCTGAAGCTTTCTTT.

The rearrangement links TRBV2 to TRBJ1-5; no clear D gene. The germline V gene has CDR1 SNHLY and CDR2 FYNNEI. The CDR3 consists of 15 residues. V was clipped by 10 bases and J by 1 base, with 17 bases between them. This chain's CDR3 is CATSRYINSNQPQHF. The CDR3 DNA sequence: TGTGCCACCTCGAGGTACATCAACAGCAATCAGCCCCAGCATTTT.

This chain connects TRBV18 to TRBJ2-5; D is undetermined. Germline V gene lookup returns CDR1 KGHSH and CDR2 LQKENI. The CDR3 contains 13 residues. Trimming pared 3 bases from V and 2 bases from J, leaving 7 bases between. CDR3 region: CASSPDQQETQYF. The DNA of the CDR3 is TGTGCCAGCTCACCGGACCAACAAGAGACCCAGTACTTC.

The chain links TRBV7-2 to TRBJ2-1; 9 nucleotides match TRBD2. Trimming removed 1 base from V and 3 bases from J; junction bases left unmatched: 4. The CDR3 totals 16 residues. CDR1 is SGHTA, CDR2 FQGNSA, per germline. The CDR3 DNA follows: TGTGCCAGCAGCTTAGTGGCTAGCGGGAACTACAATGAGCAGTTCTTC. Its translation is CASSLVASGNYNEQFF.